The rows below give T cell receptor beta chains drawn from one sample of a study of beta chain features in type 1 diabetes. Produced via immunoSEQ multiplex PCR; TCRdb's table is partial and in-frame only. The sample includes 900,000 or so clones, under 20% of them seen just once. Sample: naive CD4+ T cells from blood. Receptor source: a woman aged 18-30 years in good health. The conserved cysteine and the conserved F or W are not part of the CDR3 here.

TRBJ1-1	TRBV27	ASSSIWGNTEAF
TRBJ2-1	TRBV14	ASSQVYGLRFNEQF
TRBJ2-1	TRBV15	ATSSDKRSANEQF
TRBJ1-2	TRBV28	ASSLSGGTRYNYGYT
TRBJ2-7	TRBV27	ASSSVAESFYEQY
TRBJ2-1	TRBV21-1	ASSKEGPGLAGGASSYNEQF
TRBJ2-5	TRBV7-6	ASSPRAKETQY
TRBJ2-1	TRBV6-6	ASSDTGQGINEQF
TRBJ1-1	TRBV6-5	ASSYSGGRTEAF
TRBJ2-3	TRBV14	ASSQVPDTQY
TRBJ2-7	TRBV27	ASSFLAGGVYEQY
TRBJ2-1	TRBV10-3	AIKDHNEQF
TRBJ2-7	TRBV7-2	ASSLGVGAQPYEQY
TRBJ2-1	TRBV5-4	ASSLGASVTTNEQF
TRBJ2-3	TRBV7-2	ASSFTGTSTDTQY
TRBJ2-6	TRBV13	ASSLRLAGGPSAGANVLT
TRBJ2-3	TRBV29-1	SVASGSSTDTQY